The entry below gives a single TCR beta chain sequence along with its context. Germline CDR1 and CDR2: MNHEY and SMNVEV (reference sequence). The CDR3 contains 13 residues. Trimming at V came to 7 bases and at J to 2 bases, leaving 4 bases not matched to a gene. The data belong to a study of blood T cells in healthy people across ages. Together with a sample-barcoded 5' primer, a J-beta primer mix was included in a second PCR lasting about 6 to 12 cycles. TCRdb redid the calling of the 5' RACE reads with MiXCR, one entry per CDR3 protein. The sample yields about 720,000 distinct CDR3 sequences, around a quarter seen once. The same data also went into a second study, on T cells of mothers and their children.

The receptor's source is a boy aged 5-17 years in good health. The sequenced material came from blood. The V call is TRBV27, the J call TRBJ2-7; 8 bases are shared with TRBD2. For the CDR3, the DNA is TGTGCCAGCAATCGGGAGGGAGCCTACGAGCAGTACTTC. Amino acids: CASNREGAYEQYF.